Below, 27 T cell receptor beta chains from the same sample are listed, as sequenced in a study of blood T cell repertoires in COVID-19. Sequenced by immunoSEQ multiplex PCR; TCRdb stores in-frame clones only, minus some. The sample shows 450,000 or so clones, 70% to 90% of them seen only once. The sequencing input was peripheral blood. The receptors were gathered from a man aged 18 to 35 with COVID-19, enrolled during active disease.

This chain uses TRBV19 with TRBJ2-1; D is perhaps TRBD1 (6 bases). CDR3 length equals 15 residues. The germline V gene encodes CDR1 LNHDA and CDR2 SQIVND (reference sequence). V lost 1 base to trimming and J lost 4 bases, with 11 bases between them. CDR3 sequence (DNA): TGTGCCAGTAGTATAGGGGGCAGGGGTTACAATGAGCAGTTCTTC. Its translation: CASSIGGRGYNEQFF.

The chain recombines TRBV6-5 with TRBJ1-1; 7 nucleotides match TRBD1. Germline V gives CDR1 MNHEY, CDR2 SVGAGI. J lost 1 base, V lost 6 bases, and 5 bases had no gene match. CDR3 length: 14 amino acids. CDR3 loop: CASSRQGWNTEAFF. The CDR3 bases are TGTGCCAGCAGCCGACAGGGATGGAACACTGAAGCTTTCTTT.

V and J are TRBV18 and TRBJ2-3, with D tentatively TRBD2 (6 bases). V was clipped by 1 base and J by 0 bases, with 8 bases between them. CDR3 length equals 15 residues. CDR1 and CDR2 from the germline V gene are KGHSH and LQKENI. As DNA, the CDR3 is TGTGCCAGCTCACCACAGCGGGTGAGCACAGATACGCAGTATTTT. Its protein is CASSPQRVSTDTQYF.

The genes are TRBV5-4 and TRBJ1-1; 9 bases match TRBD1. This CDR3 spans 14 amino acids. The ends lost 4 bases at V and 7 bases at J; junction bases unmatched: 8. Germline assignment: CDR1 SGHNT and CDR2 YYREEE (reference sequence). The CDR3: CASSPLQGAGEAFF. In DNA form, the CDR3 reads TGTGCCAGCAGCCCGCTACAGGGGGCGGGTGAAGCTTTCTTT.

This clone came up a few times. This specimen includes other DNA sequences encoding the same CDR3. V is TRBV27 and J is TRBJ2-7, with 10 bases lining up with TRBD2. Germline trimming cut 1 base from V and 4 bases from J; bases unmatched to any gene: 7. The CDR3 is made up of 16 amino acids. Per the germline V gene, CDR1 is MNHEY and CDR2 is SMNVEV (reference sequence). Written as DNA, the CDR3 is TGTGCCAGCAGTTTATTGGCTAGCGGGAGTTCGTACGAGCAGTACTTC. Encoded protein: CASSLLASGSSYEQYF.

The gene calls are TRBV2 and TRBJ2-1; D may be TRBD1 (6 bases). Looked up from germline, CDR1 is SNHLY and CDR2 is FYNNEI. This CDR3 is 15 amino acids long. V was trimmed by 6 bases and J by 1 base, leaving 13 bases between them. The CDR3 nucleotides are TGTGCCAGCAGCCCGGGACATAGGTCCTACAATGAGCAGTTCTTC. Translated, it gives CASSPGHRSYNEQFF.

V gene TRBV4-1 combines with J gene TRBJ1-2; no reliable D call. Trimming shortened V by 1 base and J by 4 bases, and 13 bases separated the two germline ends. The germline V gene has CDR1 MGHRA and CDR2 YSYEKL. The CDR3 extends over 15 amino acids. CDR3 region: CASSQGDSKAYGYTF. CDR3 nucleotide sequence: TGCGCCAGCAGCCAAGGTGACTCCAAGGCCTATGGCTACACCTTC.

The gene calls are TRBV28 and TRBJ1-3; TRBD1 aligns across 7 bases. Losses at the gene ends were 8 bases for V and 2 bases for J; bases not matched to a gene: 9. Per germline, CDR1 MDHEN and CDR2 SYDVKM. This CDR3 is built from 15 residues. Here the CDR3 DNA reads TGTGCCAGCGGTGACCGAACAGGGGCTGGAAACACCATATATTTT. Its protein is CASGDRTGAGNTIYF.

V is TRBV4-1 and J is TRBJ2-1; TRBD1 might be the D (5 bases). V dropped 0 bases and J dropped 12 bases, with 12 bases sitting between them. Germline-derived CDR1 and CDR2 are MGHRA and YSYEKL. The CDR3 runs 13 residues. CDR3 region: CASSQDKGHGQFF. The CDR3 DNA sequence: TGCGCCAGCAGCCAAGATAAGGGGCACGGGCAGTTCTTC.

The chain couples TRBV19 to TRBJ2-2; no firm D call. CDR3 length: 14 residues. From germline, CDR1 is LNHDA and CDR2 SQIVND (reference sequence). Trimming removed 3 bases from V and 5 bases from J, with 10 bases in between. DNA of the CDR3: TGTGCCAGTAGTATTACGGGTGGGACCGGGGAGCTGTTTTTT. The encoded protein is CASSITGGTGELFF. The full variable domain, in which reference TRBV19 and TRBJ2-2 provide the parts outside the CDR3, is DGGITQSPKYLFRKEGQNVTLSCEQNLNHDAMYWYRQDPGQGLRLIYYSQIVNDFQKGDIAEGYSVSREKKESFPLTVTSAQKNPTAFYLCASSITGGTGELFFGEGSRLTVL.

This sequence joins TRBV28 and TRBJ1-5, with 8 bases matching TRBD1. With V trimmed by 6 bases and J by 10 bases, 11 bases remained unmatched. CDR1 and CDR2 from the germline V gene are MDHEN and SYDVKM. The CDR3 contains 14 residues. CDR3 region: CASSLGTGILPQHF. DNA for the CDR3: TGTGCCAGCAGCCTCGGGACAGGAATCCTCCCCCAGCATTTT.

CDR3 sequence (DNA): TGCGCCAGCAGCGTACTAGATACGCAGTATTTT. Protein sequence: CASSVLDTQYF. V usage is TRBV5-1 and J usage is TRBJ2-3, with D uncertain. Germline-derived CDR1 and CDR2 are SGHRS and YFSETQ. This CDR3 has 11 amino acids. V was pared by 4 bases and J by 5 bases, with 5 bases between.

V gene TRBV4-1 combines with J gene TRBJ1-6; 9 bases align to TRBD1. Germline V gene sequence: CDR1 MGHRA, CDR2 YSYEKL. V lost 4 bases and J lost 7; bases outside the gene matches: 8. This CDR3 comprises 16 residues. The CDR3 region has the DNA TGCGCCAGCAGCCCAAGGGCGGGACAGGGAAATTCACCCCTCCACTTT. Translated: CASSPRAGQGNSPLHF.

CDR3 nucleotides: TGTGCCAGTAGTACGGGGAACAGATATAATTCACCCCTCCACTTT. Its translation is CASSTGNRYNSPLHF. This chain joins TRBV19 and TRBJ1-6, with D unresolved. V lost 4 bases, J lost 4 bases, and 11 bases lay in between. The CDR3 spans 15 residues. Per germline, CDR1 LNHDA and CDR2 SQIVND (reference sequence).

In its sample, this clone was seen a few times. The V and J genes are TRBV25-1 and TRBJ1-5; D not resolved. The CDR3 extends over 14 amino acids. The V gene lost 4 bases and the J gene lost 0 bases, with 7 bases spanning the gap. From germline, CDR1 is MGHDK and CDR2 SYGVNS. The CDR3 region has the DNA TGTGCCAGCAGTGTATCGGTTAGCAATCAGCCCCAGCATTTT. Protein sequence: CASSVSVSNQPQHF.

The chain employs TRBV2 and TRBJ2-7; unclear D gene. The CDR3 sequence is 15 residues long. The V and J ends lost 8 bases and 0 bases respectively, with 17 bases between them. Germline V gene lookup returns CDR1 SNHLY and CDR2 FYNNEI. This chain's CDR3 is CASSTRGGTSYEQYF. The CDR3 DNA sequence: TGTGCCAGCTCAACACGAGGCGGAACCTCCTACGAGCAGTACTTC.

The chain combines TRBV11-1 with TRBJ2-3, with 9 bases aligning to TRBD2. V lost 1 base and J lost 5; bases outside the gene matches: 1. This CDR3 has 14 amino acids. Germline V gene lookup returns CDR1 SGHAT and CDR2 FQDESV (reference sequence). The CDR3 sequence is CASSLVAGVDTQYF. In nucleotides, the CDR3 is TGTGCCAGCAGCTTAGTAGCGGGGGTAGATACGCAGTATTTT.

The chain couples TRBV5-1 to TRBJ2-3, with D possibly matching TRBD1 (6 bases). This CDR3 is built from 19 residues. The germline V and J ends were trimmed by 1 base and 4 bases, with 25 bases remaining between them. Germline V CDR1 and CDR2: SGHRS, YFSETQ. Here the CDR3 DNA reads TGCGCCAGCAGCTTGCGTTTGTTGGGGGCGGTTCCCCCCCCAGATACGCAGTATTTT. Residues: CASSLRLLGAVPPPDTQYF. Based on the CDR3 plus reference TRBV5-1 and TRBJ2-3, the full variable domain is KAGVTQTPRYLIKTRGQQVTLSCSPISGHRSVSWYQQTPGQGLQFLFEYFSETQRNKGNFPGRFSGRQFSNSRSEMNVSTLELGDSALYLCASSLRLLGAVPPPDTQYFGPGTRLTVL.

This clone was recorded a few times. The V and J genes are TRBV15 and TRBJ2-7; 9 nucleotides match TRBD1. CDR1 and CDR2 (germline): LNHNV, YYDKDF (reference sequence). The CDR3 extends over 17 amino acids. V was pared by 4 bases and J by 3 bases, with 13 bases of the junction left unmatched. The CDR3 loop is CATSMGLSRQGDYEQYF. Here the CDR3 DNA reads TGTGCCACCAGCATGGGGCTAAGTAGACAGGGGGACTACGAGCAGTACTTC. Full variable domain (rest looked up from reference TRBV15 and TRBJ2-7): DAMVIQNPRYQVTQFGKPVTLSCSQTLNHNVMYWYQQKSSQAPKLLFHYYDKDFNNEADTPDNFQSRRPNTSFCFLDIRSPGLGDTAMYLCATSMGLSRQGDYEQYFGPGTRLTVT.

As concerns this clone: A read error may account for a junction end that differs from germline. The chain uses TRBV5-6 and TRBJ2-1; D might be TRBD1 (5 bases). Germline-derived CDR1 and CDR2 are SGHDT and YYEEEE. The CDR3 runs 16 residues. Here the CDR3 reads CTSSFNGTFSAGEQFF. The CDR3, as DNA: TGTACCAGCAGCTTTAACGGCACCTTCTCGGCAGGGGAGCAGTTCTTC.

V gene TRBV9 combines with J gene TRBJ2-1, with TRBD2 matching 10 bases. With V trimmed by 4 bases and J by 14 bases, 12 bases remained unmatched. The CDR3 spans 14 residues. The germline V gene encodes CDR1 SGDLS and CDR2 YYNGEE. The CDR3 loop is CASSLSNLSGGKFF. The CDR3 region has the DNA TGTGCCAGCAGCTTATCAAACCTTAGCGGGGGGAAGTTCTTC.

The J gene is TRBJ2-5, the V gene TRBV7-7; 8 nucleotides agree with TRBD2. The germline CDR1 and CDR2 sequences are SSHAT and FNYEAQ (reference sequence). The CDR3 sequence is 16 residues long. The V segment lost 4 bases and the J segment 4 bases; nucleotides outside the gene matches: 11. CDR3 sequence reads: CASSSSPGLAAETQYF. The CDR3 coding sequence is TGTGCCAGCAGCTCCTCGCCCGGACTAGCAGCAGAGACCCAGTACTTC.

This clone was seen a few times. The rearrangement links TRBV9 to TRBJ2-1, with TRBD2 identical over 12 bases. Germline assignment: CDR1 SGDLS and CDR2 YYNGEE. The CDR3 loop spans 17 amino acids. The J segment lost 6 bases and the V segment lost 1 base, leaving 8 bases of the junction unmatched. The CDR3 protein is CASSVSLAGGLRNEQFF. CDR3 DNA sequence: TGTGCCAGCAGCGTAAGCCTAGCGGGAGGGCTACGCAATGAGCAGTTCTTC.

J is TRBJ2-7 and V is TRBV16; weak D call: TRBD1 (5 bases). The CDR3 contains 12 residues. CDR1 KGHSY and CDR2 FQNENV come from the germline V gene. Trimming cost V 4 bases and J 6 bases, with 10 bases left between them. The CDR3 protein is CASSRQGSEQYF. CDR3 nucleotides: TGTGCCAGCAGCCGGCAGGGAAGCGAGCAGTACTTC.

This clone was detected only once. This chain uses TRBV5-1 with TRBJ2-3, with D possibly being TRBD2 (6 bases). The V and J ends lost 7 bases and 0 bases respectively, with 12 bases between them. CDR1 is SGHRS, CDR2 YFSETQ, per germline. CDR3 length: 14 residues. The CDR3 region has the DNA TGCGCCAGCCTAAAAAGCGGGAGCACAGATACGCAGTATTTT. As protein: CASLKSGSTDTQYF.

This clone was seen a few times. V is TRBV6-6 and J is TRBJ1-5, with D maybe TRBD1 (5 bases). V lost 5 bases, J lost 6 bases, and 8 bases lay in between. The V gene's germline CDR1 is MNHNY and CDR2 SVGAGI (reference sequence). The CDR3 contains 12 residues. For the CDR3, the DNA is TGTGCCAGCAGTCGGGACTTTCAGCCCCAGCATTTT. It is translated as CASSRDFQPQHF.

The chain combines TRBV2 with TRBJ2-7, with D possibly matching TRBD1 (6 bases). This CDR3 has 14 amino acids. Deletions cut 4 bases from V and 2 bases from J, with 12 bases between. Per germline, CDR1 SNHLY and CDR2 FYNNEI. DNA of the CDR3: TGTGCCAGCAGTGTTCAGGGGCCAGCCTACGAGCAGTACTTC. It encodes CASSVQGPAYEQYF.